These 22 T cell receptor beta chains originate from one sample sequenced in a study of T cell responses to AZD1222 COVID-19 vaccine. Clones were sequenced by immunoSEQ multiplex PCR, and TCRdb holds only the in-frame ones, with some missing. Here the sample spans 90,000 to 130,000 clones, approximately 94% being singletons. This specimen consisted of peripheral blood, obtained 28 days after the second AZD1222 dose. The source of these receptors is an adult who received the AZD1222 COVID-19 vaccine.

This clone appeared once. The chain recombines TRBV2 with TRBJ1-4, with no clear D. Germline CDR1 reads SNHLY; CDR2 reads FYNNEI. The CDR3 consists of 13 residues. V dropped 4 bases and J dropped 11 bases, with 14 bases sitting between them. CDR3 nucleotides: TGTGCCAGCAGTGTAGAGACACGCGAGAAACTGTTTTTT. It specifies CASSVETREKLFF.

This clone came up once. This chain connects TRBV5-1 to TRBJ1-2; D uncertain. This CDR3 contains 14 residues. Germline CDR1 and CDR2: SGHRS and YFSETQ. The ends were cut back, 1 base at V and 1 base at J, with 8 bases in the middle. CDR3 region: CASSLSHGNYGYTF. The CDR3 region has the DNA TGCGCCAGCAGCTTGTCTCACGGTAACTATGGCTACACCTTC. Together with reference TRBV5-1 and TRBJ1-2, the CDR3 gives the full variable domain: KAGVTQTPRYLIKTRGQQVTLSCSPISGHRSVSWYQQTPGQGLQFLFEYFSETQRNKGNFPGRFSGRQFSNSRSEMNVSTLELGDSALYLCASSLSHGNYGYTFGSGTRLTVV.

The chain employs TRBV24-1 and TRBJ1-3, with D hard to call. The CDR3 is 15 amino acids. Germline V gene sequence: CDR1 KGHDR, CDR2 SFDVKD. V dropped 5 bases and J dropped 0 bases, with 10 bases sitting between them. The CDR3 here is CATSAKGHSGNTIYF. The CDR3 DNA reads as TGTGCCACCAGTGCCAAGGGCCACTCTGGAAACACCATATATTTT.

This clone has just a few counts. The chain joins TRBV27 to TRBJ2-1; 7 positions agree with TRBD1. There are 15 residues in the CDR3. Germline-derived CDR1 and CDR2 are MNHEY and SMNVEV (reference sequence). Unmatched junction bases numbered 15, after V lost 8 bases and J lost 8 bases. The CDR3 loop reads CASEDPLTGKHEQFF. CDR3 nucleotide sequence: TGTGCCAGCGAGGACCCTTTGACAGGGAAGCATGAGCAGTTCTTC.

The genes are TRBV27 and TRBJ2-5; maybe TRBD2 (6 bases). Germline lookup yields CDR1 MNHEY and CDR2 SMNVEV (reference sequence). V shed 0 bases and J shed 4 bases, with 9 bases lying between them. The CDR3 has 14 residues. The CDR3 DNA follows: TGTGCCAGCAGTTTATCGGGGGGTAGAGAGACCCAGTACTTC. This gives the protein CASSLSGGRETQYF.

The rearrangement links TRBV6-5 to TRBJ1-6; no firm D call. CDR3 size: 15 residues. Germline assignment: CDR1 MNHEY and CDR2 SVGAGI. The V end was cut by 0 bases, the J end by 8 bases, with 11 bases between. CDR3: CASSYSRASDSPLHF. CDR3 DNA: TGTGCCAGCAGTTACTCGAGGGCTTCGGATTCACCCCTCCACTTT.

Points on this clone: The sample holds other DNA sequences that translate to the same CDR3. V and J are TRBV27 and TRBJ1-2; no clear D gene. V was cut by 4 bases and J by 2 bases, with 5 bases left in between. This CDR3 region has 12 residues. In germline, CDR1 is MNHEY, CDR2 SMNVEV (reference sequence). Here the CDR3 DNA reads TGTGCCAGCAGTTCCAGAAACTATGGCTACACCTTC. Protein product: CASSSRNYGYTF.

The chain is built from TRBV2 and TRBJ1-4; D unresolved. Germline loops: CDR1 SNHLY, CDR2 FYNNEI. V lost 8 bases and J lost 3, with 7 bases in between. The CDR3 has 12 residues. The CDR3 loop reads CASSGPNEKLFF. CDR3 DNA sequence: TGTGCCAGCTCAGGACCTAATGAAAAACTGTTTTTT.

The chain recombines TRBV4-1 with TRBJ1-5, with D unresolved. Germline V gene sequence: CDR1 MGHRA, CDR2 YSYEKL. V was pared by 1 base and J by 4 bases, with 11 bases between. This CDR3 comprises 15 residues. The CDR3 coding sequence is TGCGCCAGCAGCCAAGTCAGCGGGCAAAATCAGCCCCAGCATTTT. Translating it yields CASSQVSGQNQPQHF.

This chain uses TRBV3-1 (or the pseudogene TRBV3-2) with TRBJ1-5; D unresolved. CDR1 LGHDT and CDR2 YNNKEL come from the germline V gene (reference sequence). CDR3 length equals 14 residues. V was trimmed by 6 bases and J by 7 bases, leaving 16 bases between them. This chain's CDR3 is CASSQAVADQPQHF. CDR3 in DNA: TGTGCCAGCAGTCAGGCTGTGGCGGACCAGCCCCAGCATTTT.

This chain joins TRBV19 and TRBJ1-5, with D perhaps TRBD1 (6 bases). The CDR3 is made up of 15 amino acids. CDR1 LNHDA and CDR2 SQIVND come from the germline V gene (reference sequence). V was cut by 5 bases and J by 7 bases, with 18 bases left in between. CDR3 nucleotides: TGTGCCAGTAGTGTCTATACAGGGATCAACCAGCCCCAGCATTTT. This translates into CASSVYTGINQPQHF.

The J gene is TRBJ2-3, the V gene TRBV10-1; TRBD2 agrees at 8 bases. Losses at the gene ends were 1 base for V and 2 bases for J; bases not matched to a gene: 5. In germline, CDR1 is WNHNN, CDR2 SYGVQD (reference sequence). The length of the CDR3 is 16 residues. The CDR3 is CASSELVSGVTDTQYF. The CDR3 coding sequence is TGCGCCAGCAGTGAGTTAGTTAGCGGGGTCACAGATACGCAGTATTTT.

The rearrangement uses TRBV5-1 and TRBJ2-2; D is tentatively TRBD1 or TRBD2 (5 bases each). The CDR3 covers 16 residues. Trimming shortened V by 4 bases and J by 1 base, and 14 bases separated the two germline ends. Looked up from germline, CDR1 is SGHRS and CDR2 is YFSETQ. The CDR3 region is CASSLLGTVNTGELFF. CDR3 DNA: TGCGCCAGCAGCCTGCTAGGGACGGTGAACACCGGGGAGCTGTTTTTT.

This sequence joins TRBV3-1 (or the pseudogene TRBV3-2) and TRBJ1-2, with D possibly being TRBD1 (5 bases). This CDR3 comprises 18 residues. Germline loops: CDR1 LGHDT, CDR2 YNNKEL (reference sequence). Trimming stripped 0 bases from V and 4 bases from J, with 21 bases between. The CDR3 spells CASSQDQWGGERGYGYTF. The CDR3 DNA reads as TGTGCCAGCAGCCAAGATCAGTGGGGCGGGGAGCGTGGCTATGGCTACACCTTC.

The chain uses TRBV7-3 and TRBJ1-2; D remains unclear. The CDR3 contains 24 residues. From germline, CDR1 is SGHTA and CDR2 FQGTGA. V was trimmed by 0 bases and J by 2 bases, leaving 37 bases between them. The CDR3 loop is CASSLTGQRETPGLLVFQNYGYTF. Here the CDR3 DNA reads TGTGCCAGCAGCTTAACCGGGCAAAGGGAAACCCCAGGACTCCTAGTATTTCAGAACTATGGCTACACCTTC.

The genes are TRBV19 and TRBJ1-1, with 7 bases aligning to TRBD1. Trimming at V came to 4 bases and at J to 1 base, leaving 6 bases not matched to a gene. Germline lookup yields CDR1 LNHDA and CDR2 SQIVND (reference sequence). This CDR3 is 15 amino acids long. CDR3 DNA: TGTGCCAGTAGTAAAAGCCGGACAGGGAACACTGAAGCTTTCTTT. Translation gives CASSKSRTGNTEAFF.

The chain employs TRBV7-8 and TRBJ2-2; perhaps TRBD1 as D (5 bases). V lost 3 bases and J lost 3, with 14 bases in between. CDR3 length: 16 residues. Germline CDR1 reads SGHVS; CDR2 reads FQNEAQ. CDR3 nucleotides: TGTGCCAGCAGCTTTCAAGGGGCGGTTTACACCGGGGAGCTGTTTTTT. Amino acid sequence: CASSFQGAVYTGELFF.

The chain is built from TRBV4-1 and TRBJ1-6; no reliable D call. Germline CDR1 is MGHRA and CDR2 is YSYEKL. V was trimmed by 4 bases and J by 5 bases, leaving 12 bases between them. The CDR3 has 15 amino acids. In nucleotides, the CDR3 is TGCGCCAGCAGCCTCCGGCACGGGGATAATTCACCCCTCCACTTT. Translated: CASSLRHGDNSPLHF.

The rearrangement links TRBV12-3 or TRBV12-4 to TRBJ1-2; maybe TRBD1 (5 bases). The CDR3 is 12 residues long. The V gene lost 3 bases and the J gene lost 7 bases, with 9 bases spanning the gap. CDR3 sequence (DNA): TGTGCCAGCAGTTTGGAAGGGGCTGGCTACACCTTC. Translation: CASSLEGAGYTF.

This chain uses TRBV6-6 with TRBJ1-2; 10 nucleotides line up with TRBD1. The germline gives CDR1 MNHNY, CDR2 SVGAGI (reference sequence). Unmatched junction bases numbered 9, after V lost 6 bases and J lost 5 bases. CDR3 length equals 15 residues. Here the CDR3 reads CASSPPRDRGYGYTF. The CDR3 nucleotides read TGTGCCAGCAGCCCCCCCCGGGACAGGGGTTATGGCTACACCTTC.

The rearrangement joins TRBV6-5 to TRBJ1-1; no reliable D call. The CDR3 length is 13 residues. V was clipped by 9 bases and J by 0 bases, with 11 bases between them. The germline V gene encodes CDR1 MNHEY and CDR2 SVGAGI. The CDR3 bases are TGTGCCAGTCTGAAGAGGATGAACACTGAAGCTTTCTTT. Residues: CASLKRMNTEAFF.

The chain links TRBV20-1 to TRBJ1-1; no firm D call. Trimming removed 5 bases at V and 0 bases at J, with 4 bases between. The CDR3 loop spans 11 amino acids. From germline, CDR1 is DFQATT and CDR2 SNEGSKA (reference sequence). The CDR3 DNA reads as TGCAGTGCTGGGCTGAACACTGAAGCTTTCTTT. Encoded protein: CSAGLNTEAFF.